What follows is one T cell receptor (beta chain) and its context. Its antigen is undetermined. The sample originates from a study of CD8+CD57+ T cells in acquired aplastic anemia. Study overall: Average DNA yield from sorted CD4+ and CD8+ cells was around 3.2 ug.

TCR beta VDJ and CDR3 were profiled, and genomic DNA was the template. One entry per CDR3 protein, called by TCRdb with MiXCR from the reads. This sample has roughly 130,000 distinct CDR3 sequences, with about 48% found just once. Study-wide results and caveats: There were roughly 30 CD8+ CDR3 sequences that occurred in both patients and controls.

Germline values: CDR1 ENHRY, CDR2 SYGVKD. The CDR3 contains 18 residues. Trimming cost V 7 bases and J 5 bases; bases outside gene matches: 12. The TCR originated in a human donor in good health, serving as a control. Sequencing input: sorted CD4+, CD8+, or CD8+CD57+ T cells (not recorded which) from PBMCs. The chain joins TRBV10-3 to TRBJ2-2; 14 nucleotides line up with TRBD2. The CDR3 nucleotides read TGTGCCATCACTCGGACTAGCGGGGGGTCCCCTGGGACCGGGGAGCTGTTTTTT. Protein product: CAITRTSGGSPGTGELFF.